The TCR beta chain under discussion was sequenced for a study of blood T cell repertoires in COVID-19. This table comes from immunoSEQ multiplex PCR, and its TCRdb copy is limited to in-frame clones, with some not included. Of roughly 36,000 clones listed, about 94% are singletons. Germline CDR1 MGHRA, CDR2 YSYEKL. This CDR3 is built from 16 residues. The V end was cut by 3 bases, the J end by 5 bases, with 19 bases between. Sequencing used peripheral blood. This TCR was recovered from a human donor with active COVID-19. The donor label of this sample is uncertain. The chain is built from TRBV4-1 and TRBJ2-5; D possibly corresponds to TRBD1 (7 bases). The CDR3 DNA reads TGCGCCAGCAGCCATGTCGGCCAGGGGGGATCGGAGACCCAGTACTTC. Amino acids: CASSHVGQGGSETQYF.